These 28 T cell receptor beta chains originate from one sample sequenced in a study of OX40 agonist ivuxolimab in advanced cancers. Produced via immunoSEQ multiplex PCR; TCRdb's table is partial and in-frame only. The sample gives some 73,000 clones, approximately 86% of which show up once; approximately 0.92% is in the top ten. This sample comprised CD4+ or CD8+ T cells sorted from blood, obtained in a trial of the OX40 agonist ivuxolimab. These receptors all come from an adult with an advanced solid tumor such as melanoma, head and neck, liver or kidney cancer.

The chain is built from TRBV5-1 and TRBJ2-7; D call uncertain. The CDR3 runs 14 residues. The V end was cut by 0 bases, the J end by 0 bases, with 7 bases between. In germline, CDR1 is SGHRS, CDR2 YFSETQ. The DNA for the CDR3 is TGCGCCAGCAGCTTGGATAGTACCTCCTACGAGCAGTACTTC. This codes for CASSLDSTSYEQYF.

The chain recombines TRBV4-3 with TRBJ1-3; a possible D gene is TRBD1 (5 bases). The CDR3 extends over 15 amino acids. Germline CDR1 and CDR2: LGHNA and YSLEER. V was pared by 1 base and J by 4 bases, with 11 bases between. In DNA, the CDR3 is TGCGCCAGCAGCCAAGGGCCAGGGATAGGAAACACCATATATTTT. The encoded protein is CASSQGPGIGNTIYF.

The rearrangement uses TRBV2 and TRBJ1-5, with D possibly matching TRBD1 (5 bases). The CDR3 spans 15 residues. Trimming stripped 1 base from V and 6 bases from J, with 13 bases between. Germline-derived CDR1 and CDR2 are SNHLY and FYNNEI. In nucleotides, the CDR3 is TGTGCCAGCAGTGAAGGAAGACAGCCCGGTCAGCCCCAGCATTTT. Translating gives CASSEGRQPGQPQHF.

The J gene is TRBJ2-7, the V gene TRBV10-3; 7 nucleotides line up with TRBD2. The germline V gene has CDR1 ENHRY and CDR2 SYGVKD. J lost 9 bases, V lost 6 bases, and 11 bases had no gene match. This CDR3 has 13 amino acids. The CDR3 is CAIRRAGEDGQYF. For the CDR3, the DNA is TGTGCCATCAGGAGGGCGGGAGAGGATGGGCAGTACTTC.

The gene calls are TRBV28 and TRBJ2-1; 15 positions agree with TRBD2. The CDR3 covers 16 residues. Germline assignment: CDR1 MDHEN and CDR2 SYDVKM. Losses at the gene ends were 5 bases for V and 8 bases for J; bases not matched to a gene: 7. CDR3 protein: CASSRTSGRAGDEQFF. The CDR3 region has the DNA TGTGCCAGCAGTCGGACTAGCGGGAGGGCCGGGGATGAGCAGTTCTTC.

The chain is built from TRBV18 and TRBJ1-5; perhaps TRBD1 as D (6 bases). The germline gives CDR1 KGHSH, CDR2 LQKENI. The CDR3 loop spans 13 amino acids. Trimming left V 3 bases short and J 9 bases short, with 12 bases between. The DNA of the CDR3 is TGTGCCAGCTCACCGGAGCAGGGGAGGCCCCAGCATTTT. This translates into CASSPEQGRPQHF.

The V call is TRBV5-4, the J call TRBJ1-1; TRBD1 matches at 11 bases. The junction had 9 bases not matched to a gene; V was cut back by 3 bases and J by 14 bases. The CDR3 is 13 amino acids. Germline lookup yields CDR1 SGHNT and CDR2 YYREEE (reference sequence). The CDR3 region has the DNA TGTGCCAGCAGCTGGCCGGGACAGGGGGAACTGTTCTTT. As protein: CASSWPGQGELFF.

The chain recombines TRBV27 with TRBJ2-7; D possibly uses TRBD1 or TRBD2 (6 bases each). This CDR3 contains 13 residues. Germline V gene sequence: CDR1 MNHEY, CDR2 SMNVEV (reference sequence). Deletions cut 7 bases from V and 1 base from J, with 11 bases between. The DNA for the CDR3 is TGTGCCAGCAAGGGGGGCTCTTCCTACGAGCAGTACTTC. The encoded protein is CASKGGSSYEQYF.

The chain joins TRBV7-2 to TRBJ2-5, with 12 bases aligning to TRBD1. This CDR3 has 14 amino acids. V lost 5 bases, J lost 7 bases, and 5 bases stayed unmatched. The germline V gene has CDR1 SGHTA and CDR2 FQGNSA. This chain's CDR3 is CASSEGQGAGTQYF. The CDR3 coding sequence is TGTGCCAGCAGCGAGGGACAGGGGGCCGGGACCCAGTACTTC.

Only a few counts were recorded for this clone. The rearrangement joins TRBV4-1 to TRBJ2-3; 7 bases fit TRBD2. Germline lookup yields CDR1 MGHRA and CDR2 YSYEKL. With 0 bases clipped from V and 4 bases from J, the junction kept 4 bases outside the gene matches. This CDR3 has 15 residues. The DNA of the CDR3 is TGCGCCAGCAGCCAAGAACTAGCGTTGGCAGATACGCAGTATTTT. Protein product: CASSQELALADTQYF.

In its sample, this clone was seen once. The chain carries TRBV7-7 and TRBJ2-5, with D possibly being TRBD2 (6 bases). The germline CDR1 and CDR2 sequences are SSHAT and FNYEAQ (reference sequence). Trimming left V 1 base short and J 5 bases short, with 11 bases between. This CDR3 has 14 amino acids. This chain's CDR3 is CASSLGRAGETQYF. CDR3 nucleotides: TGTGCCAGCAGCTTAGGGAGGGCCGGGGAGACCCAGTACTTC.

This rearrangement joins TRBV18 to TRBJ1-6, with D unclear. CDR3 size: 16 residues. Germline lookup yields CDR1 KGHSH and CDR2 LQKENI. V shed 1 base and J shed 6 bases, with 13 bases lying between them. The CDR3 loop is CASSPQDPESNSPLHF. CDR3 nucleotides: TGTGCCAGCTCACCACAGGATCCAGAAAGTAATTCACCCCTCCACTTT.

The chain recombines TRBV19 with TRBJ2-2; no clear D. V shed 4 bases and J shed 5 bases, with 11 bases lying between them. The CDR3 totals 14 residues. The germline V gene encodes CDR1 LNHDA and CDR2 SQIVND (reference sequence). The CDR3 loop is CASSTVLETGELFF. DNA for the CDR3: TGTGCCAGTAGTACTGTCCTTGAGACCGGGGAGCTGTTTTTT.

V usage is TRBV27 and J usage is TRBJ2-2; 11 bases fit TRBD2. Germline V CDR1 and CDR2: MNHEY, SMNVEV (reference sequence). Trimming cost V 5 bases and J 4 bases; bases outside gene matches: 9. The CDR3 is 17 amino acids. CDR3 sequence (DNA): TGTGCCAGCAGTAAAATTAGCGGGAGGGCCTCCACCGGGGAGCTGTTTTTT. Amino acid sequence: CASSKISGRASTGELFF.

This clone was detected only a few times. The V and J genes are TRBV28 and TRBJ2-3; 9 nucleotides agree with TRBD1. Germline values: CDR1 MDHEN, CDR2 SYDVKM. V was clipped by 6 bases and J by 3 bases; unmatched bases: 10. The CDR3 runs 16 residues. The CDR3 DNA follows: TGTGCCAGCAGCTTGGGCGGGACAGGGATTACAGATACGCAGTATTTT. Protein sequence: CASSLGGTGITDTQYF. The variable domain in full, with the rest retrieved from reference TRBV28 and TRBJ2-3, is DVKVTQSSRYLVKRTGEKVFLECVQDMDHENMFWYRQDPGLGLRLIYFSYDVKMKEKGDIPEGYSVSREKKERFSLILESASTNQTSMYLCASSLGGTGITDTQYFGPGTRLTVL.

This clone has more than one count but fewer than ten. The V call is TRBV6-5, the J call TRBJ1-5; TRBD1 matches at 8 bases. CDR3 length: 14 amino acids. Looked up from germline, CDR1 is MNHEY and CDR2 is SVGAGI. With 5 bases clipped from V and 6 bases from J, the junction kept 6 bases outside the gene matches. The CDR3, as DNA: TGTGCCAGCAGTCGAGGACAGGGAGGTCAGCCCCAGCATTTT. It specifies CASSRGQGGQPQHF.

This chain links TRBV5-5 with TRBJ1-4, with 8 nucleotides matching TRBD1. Germline V gives CDR1 SGHKS, CDR2 YYEKEE (reference sequence). Trimming at V came to 4 bases and at J to 8 bases, leaving 7 bases not matched to a gene. The CDR3 is made up of 14 amino acids. The CDR3 loop is CASSLGTGGEKLFF. The CDR3 nucleotides read TGTGCCAGCAGCCTCGGGACAGGCGGGGAAAAACTGTTTTTT. The complete variable domain, with remaining parts taken from reference TRBV5-5 and TRBJ1-4, reads DAGVTQSPTHLIKTRGQQVTLRCSPISGHKSVSWYQQVLGQGPQFIFQYYEKEERGRGNFPDRFSARQFPNYSSELNVNALLLGDSALYLCASSLGTGGEKLFFGSGTQLSVL.

This rearrangement joins TRBV7-2 to TRBJ1-4; 9 bases agree with TRBD1. Germline V gene data show CDR1 as SGHTA and CDR2 as FQGNSA. There are 14 residues in the CDR3. Trimming took 5 bases from V and 6 from J; bases not matched to a gene: 4. The CDR3: CASSEQGAHEKLFF. CDR3 in DNA: TGTGCCAGCAGCGAACAGGGGGCCCATGAAAAACTGTTTTTT.

The V and J genes are TRBV6-5 and TRBJ1-1, with a tentative D call TRBD1 (5 bases). The length of the CDR3 is 12 residues. Trimming took off 8 bases at V and 2 bases at J, with 9 bases between the two ends. Germline values: CDR1 MNHEY, CDR2 SVGAGI. The CDR3 loop reads CASSGRNTEAFF. The CDR3 coding sequence is TGTGCCAGCTCGGGGCGAAACACTGAAGCTTTCTTT.

The chain links TRBV7-9 to TRBJ2-5; D gene ambiguous. The CDR3 runs 14 residues. Germline V gene lookup returns CDR1 SEHNR and CDR2 FQNEAQ (reference sequence). V was pared by 5 bases and J by 5 bases, with 15 bases between. CDR3 coding DNA: TGTGCCAGCAGCCGAGCCGGGTCTACGGAGACCCAGTACTTC. It translates to CASSRAGSTETQYF.

The genes are TRBV6-5 and TRBJ2-1; D may be TRBD1 (6 bases). There are 14 residues in the CDR3. Trimming pared 8 bases from V and 10 bases from J, leaving 21 bases between. The V gene's germline CDR1 is MNHEY and CDR2 SVGAGI. CDR3 amino acids: CASGGPYNEREQFF. CDR3 DNA sequence: TGTGCCAGCGGGGGCCCTTACAATGAGAGAGAGCAGTTCTTC.

CDR3 loop: CASSVHSGGGFNEQFF. The CDR3 DNA reads TGTGCCAGTAGTGTACACTCTGGCGGGGGCTTCAATGAGCAGTTCTTC. V gene TRBV19 combines with J gene TRBJ2-1, with D perhaps matching TRBD2 (7 bases). This CDR3 spans 16 amino acids. Germline CDR1 is LNHDA and CDR2 is SQIVND (reference sequence). Trimming took 5 bases from V and 6 from J, leaving 20 bases between them.

The V gene is TRBV5-1, the J gene TRBJ2-1; D is uncertain. Germline assignment: CDR1 SGHRS and CDR2 YFSETQ. The V and J ends lost 4 bases and 7 bases respectively, with 15 bases between them. The CDR3 contains 14 residues. CDR3 nucleotide sequence: TGCGCCAGCAGCCCCCAGACCGGTAGAAATGAGCAGTTCTTC. Translated, it gives CASSPQTGRNEQFF.

In regard to this clone: In the same sample, other DNA sequences code for this CDR3. V is TRBV6-5 and J is TRBJ1-6; D perhaps matches TRBD1 (6 bases). This CDR3 has 13 residues. The germline CDR1 and CDR2 sequences are MNHEY and SVGAGI. V was shortened by 5 bases and J by 6 bases, with 8 bases between the two germline ends. Here the CDR3 DNA reads TGTGCCAGCAGTGGACAGAGTAATTCACCCCTCCACTTT. Translating gives CASSGQSNSPLHF.

The chain employs TRBV7-7 and TRBJ2-2, with 8 nucleotides matching TRBD1. Per the germline V gene, CDR1 is SSHAT and CDR2 is FNYEAQ (reference sequence). This CDR3 comprises 16 residues. J lost 2 bases, V lost 5 bases, and 7 bases had no gene match. CDR3 amino acids: CASSTVTGANTGELFF. CDR3 coding DNA: TGTGCCAGCAGCACCGTGACAGGGGCAAACACCGGGGAGCTGTTTTTT.

The chain carries TRBV11-3 and TRBJ1-1; D unresolved. Trimming pared 5 bases from V and 0 bases from J, leaving 7 bases between. The CDR3 loop spans 13 amino acids. Germline-derived CDR1 and CDR2 are SGHNT and YENEEA. For the CDR3, the DNA is TGTGCCAGCAGCCTACAGATGAACACTGAAGCTTTCTTT. It specifies CASSLQMNTEAFF.

This chain connects TRBV19 to TRBJ1-5, with a weak D call TRBD1 (5 bases). Looked up from germline, CDR1 is LNHDA and CDR2 is SQIVND (reference sequence). The CDR3 totals 13 residues. V was clipped by 3 bases and J by 4 bases, with 7 bases between them. For the CDR3, the DNA is TGTGCCAGTAGTATCAAGGGGAATCAGCCCCAGCATTTT. It yields the protein CASSIKGNQPQHF.

This clone was observed a handful of times. The chain has TRBV30 and TRBJ2-3; 9 bases match TRBD1. Trimming removed 8 bases from V and 4 bases from J; junction bases left unmatched: 7. The CDR3 extends over 13 amino acids. The germline V gene has CDR1 GTSNPN and CDR2 SVGIG (reference sequence). The CDR3 sequence is CARGQGLSDTQYF. The CDR3 region has the DNA TGTGCCCGGGGACAGGGACTTTCAGATACGCAGTATTTT.